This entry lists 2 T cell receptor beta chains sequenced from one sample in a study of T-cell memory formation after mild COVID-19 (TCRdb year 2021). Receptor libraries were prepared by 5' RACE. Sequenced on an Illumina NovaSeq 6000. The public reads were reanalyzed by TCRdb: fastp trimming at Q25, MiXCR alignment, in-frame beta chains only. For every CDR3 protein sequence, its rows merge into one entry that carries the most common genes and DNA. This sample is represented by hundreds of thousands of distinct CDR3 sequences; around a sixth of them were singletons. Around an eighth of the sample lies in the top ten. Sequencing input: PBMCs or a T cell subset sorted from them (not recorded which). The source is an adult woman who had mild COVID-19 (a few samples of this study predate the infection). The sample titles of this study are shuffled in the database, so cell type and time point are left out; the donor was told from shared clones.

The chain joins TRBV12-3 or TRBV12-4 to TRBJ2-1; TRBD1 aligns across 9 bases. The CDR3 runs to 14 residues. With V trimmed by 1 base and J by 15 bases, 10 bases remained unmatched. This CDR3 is CASSLGSIGQGTFF. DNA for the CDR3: TGTGCCAGCAGTTTAGGATCGATTGGACAGGGGACGTTCTTC.

In nucleotides, the CDR3 is TGTGCCAGCAGTCTATTCGGGACAGGGAGAGACTGGAGCAATCAGCCCCAGCATTTT. Protein product: CASSLFGTGRDWSNQPQHF. This rearrangement joins TRBV6-6 to TRBJ1-5; 9 nucleotides match TRBD1. V lost 5 bases to trimming and J lost 1 base; unmatched junction nucleotides: 15. The CDR3 length is 19 residues. Germline lookup yields CDR1 MNHNY and CDR2 SVGAGI (reference sequence).